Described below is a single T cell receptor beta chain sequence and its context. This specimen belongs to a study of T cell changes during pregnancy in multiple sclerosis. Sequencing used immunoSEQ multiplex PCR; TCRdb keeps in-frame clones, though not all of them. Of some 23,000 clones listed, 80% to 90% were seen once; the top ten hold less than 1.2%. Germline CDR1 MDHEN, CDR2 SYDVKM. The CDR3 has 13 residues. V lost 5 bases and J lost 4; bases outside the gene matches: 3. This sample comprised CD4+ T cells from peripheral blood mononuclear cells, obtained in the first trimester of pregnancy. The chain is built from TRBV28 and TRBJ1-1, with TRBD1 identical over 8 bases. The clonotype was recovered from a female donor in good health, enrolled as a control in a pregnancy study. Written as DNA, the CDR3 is TGTGCCAGCAGTGATACAGGGGGCACTGAAGCTTTCTTT. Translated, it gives CASSDTGGTEAFF.